The 18 T cell receptor beta chains in this list originate from one sample, sequenced in a study of blood T cell repertoires in COVID-19. The assay was immunoSEQ multiplex PCR, and TCRdb's table has in-frame clones only and misses some. In the table there are around 220,000 clones, just over 85% of which are singletons. Sequenced material: peripheral blood. These receptors all stem from a man aged 18 to 29 with active or convalescent COVID-19.

The V gene is TRBV13, the J gene TRBJ1-1; tentatively, D is TRBD1 (6 bases). The CDR3 has 13 amino acids. Germline-derived CDR1 and CDR2 are PRHDT and FYEKMQ (reference sequence). The ends were cut back, 7 bases at V and 4 bases at J, with 13 bases in the middle. CDR3 DNA: TGTGCCAGCAACAGCAGGGGCCCCACTGAAGCTTTCTTT. Translating gives CASNSRGPTEAFF.

This chain uses TRBV18 with TRBJ1-2; 8 bases fit TRBD1. The CDR3 has 14 residues. J gave up 6 bases and V 3 bases, and 6 bases lay outside the gene matches. The germline CDR1 and CDR2 sequences are KGHSH and LQKENI. CDR3: CASSPGDRFNGYTF. CDR3 DNA: TGTGCCAGCTCACCGGGGGACAGGTTCAATGGCTACACCTTC. The full variable domain, completed using reference TRBV18 and TRBJ1-2, is NAGVMQNPRHLVRRRGQEARLRCSPMKGHSHVYWYRQLPEEGLKFMVYLQKENIIDESGMPKERFSAEFPKEGPSILRIQQVVRGDSAAYFCASSPGDRFNGYTFGSGTRLTVV.

The J gene is TRBJ2-5, the V gene TRBV4-1, with TRBD2 identical over 7 bases. J lost 5 bases, V lost 1 base, and 4 bases had no gene match. CDR1 and CDR2 (germline): MGHRA, YSYEKL. This CDR3 region has 14 residues. The CDR3 region has the DNA TGCGCCAGCAGCCAAGGGGCGGGGGAGGAGACCCAGTACTTC. Its protein product is CASSQGAGEETQYF.

The chain employs TRBV6-4 and TRBJ2-1; 7 nucleotides agree with TRBD1. Germline trimming cut 6 bases from V and 7 bases from J; bases unmatched to any gene: 9. The CDR3 loop spans 14 amino acids. Germline V gene lookup returns CDR1 MRHNA and CDR2 SNTAGT. The CDR3 spells CASRREWTGNEQFF. The CDR3 nucleotides read TGTGCCAGCAGACGCGAATGGACAGGAAATGAGCAGTTCTTC.

The chain recombines TRBV12-3 or TRBV12-4 with TRBJ2-1, with D maybe TRBD1 (5 bases). The V end lost 6 bases, the J end lost 9 bases, and 12 bases lay between the germline ends. The CDR3 runs 12 residues. The CDR3 region has the DNA TGTGCCAGCAGCCTGGGTAGGGGTGAGCAGTTCTTC. Translated, it gives CASSLGRGEQFF.

The CDR3 bases are TGTGCCACCAGTGATGGGCTAGCGGACGCAGATACGCAGTATTTT. It translates to CATSDGLADADTQYF. The V gene is TRBV24-1, the J gene TRBJ2-3, with 7 bases aligning to TRBD2. CDR1 and CDR2 from the germline V gene are KGHDR and SFDVKD. The V gene end was trimmed by 3 bases and the J gene end by 4 bases; junction bases not matched to a gene: 6. This CDR3 is 15 amino acids long.

The gene calls are TRBV5-1 and TRBJ1-1, with D tentatively TRBD1 (6 bases). Germline V CDR1 and CDR2: SGHRS, YFSETQ. This CDR3 contains 14 residues. V shed 0 bases and J shed 4 bases, with 10 bases lying between them. Here the CDR3 DNA reads TGCGCCAGCAGCTTGGATACAGGGCGCACTGAAGCTTTCTTT. It codes for CASSLDTGRTEAFF.

The chain employs TRBV7-8 and TRBJ2-7, with D uncertain. The CDR3 length is 14 residues. Trimming took off 1 base at V and 7 bases at J, with 14 bases between the two ends. Germline lookup yields CDR1 SGHVS and CDR2 FQNEAQ. CDR3 nucleotide sequence: TGTGCCAGCAGCTTAGACTTCGGCGGCACGGAGCAGTACTTC. This sequence encodes CASSLDFGGTEQYF.

The chain carries TRBV14 and TRBJ1-4; 12 positions match TRBD1. Per germline, CDR1 SGHDN and CDR2 FVKESK. This CDR3 spans 16 amino acids. V shed 0 bases and J 8 bases; nucleotides not matched to a gene: 4. Here the CDR3 reads CASSQEWDRGREKLFF. The CDR3 nucleotides read TGTGCCAGCAGCCAAGAGTGGGACAGGGGGCGAGAAAAACTGTTTTTT.

The DNA of the CDR3 is TGTGCCAGCAGCTGGAGACAGGGGATTAACGAGCAGTACTTC. Its protein product is CASSWRQGINEQYF. This chain connects TRBV7-2 to TRBJ2-7; the match to TRBD1 covers 8 bases. The CDR3 contains 14 residues. V was clipped by 4 bases and J by 5 bases; unmatched bases: 7. Germline CDR1 SGHTA, CDR2 FQGNSA.

Here the CDR3 DNA reads TGTGCCAGTACTGGAGGGCACTCCGGGACCTTCAGTAGTGGCTACACCTTC. Translating it yields CASTGGHSGTFSSGYTF. The J gene is TRBJ1-2, the V gene TRBV19; tentatively, D is TRBD1 (5 bases). This CDR3 region has 17 residues. V was cut by 7 bases and J by 7 bases, with 28 bases left in between. Germline CDR1 LNHDA, CDR2 SQIVND (reference sequence).

The rearrangement uses TRBV11-2 and TRBJ1-1; D not certain. The V gene's germline CDR1 is SGHAT and CDR2 FQNNGV. Trimming stripped 1 base from V and 1 base from J, with 7 bases between. The CDR3 sequence is 14 residues long. This CDR3 is CASSLAGKNTEAFF. CDR3 DNA sequence: TGTGCCAGCAGCTTAGCGGGGAAGAACACTGAAGCTTTCTTT.

This chain connects TRBV14 to TRBJ2-7, with TRBD1 matching 9 bases. CDR3 length: 15 amino acids. Germline trimming cut 3 bases from V and 5 bases from J; bases unmatched to any gene: 8. Germline CDR1 is SGHDN and CDR2 is FVKESK. DNA of the CDR3: TGTGCCAGCAGCCAGAAGGACAGGGGTAACAACGAGCAGTACTTC. It encodes CASSQKDRGNNEQYF.

This sequence joins TRBV27 and TRBJ2-7, with 11 bases aligning to TRBD1. Germline V gene lookup returns CDR1 MNHEY and CDR2 SMNVEV (reference sequence). This CDR3 comprises 15 residues. With V trimmed by 8 bases and J by 3 bases, 9 bases remained unmatched. CDR3 sequence: CASADLGTGGYEQYF. As DNA, the CDR3 is TGTGCCAGCGCCGACCTTGGGACAGGGGGCTACGAGCAGTACTTC.

The sample holds one count of this clone. The chain uses TRBV19 and TRBJ2-7, with unresolved D. Germline CDR1 is LNHDA and CDR2 is SQIVND (reference sequence). V was shortened by 5 bases and J by 2 bases, with 13 bases between the two germline ends. This CDR3 is 14 amino acids long. The CDR3 spells CASSVISDTYEQYF. The CDR3 nucleotides read TGTGCCAGTAGTGTTATTTCAGATACCTACGAGCAGTACTTC.

CDR3 residues: CASSAAGSTQYF. DNA of the CDR3: TGCGCCAGCAGCGCAGCGGGATCGACCCAGTACTTC. This chain links TRBV5-1 with TRBJ2-5; 7 nucleotides line up with TRBD2. After removal of 4 bases from V and 7 bases from J, the junction contained 4 bases not matched to a gene. CDR1 and CDR2 (germline): SGHRS, YFSETQ. The CDR3 has 12 residues.

The chain employs TRBV19 and TRBJ2-1, with D tentatively TRBD2 (5 bases). CDR1 is LNHDA, CDR2 SQIVND, per germline (reference sequence). The CDR3 loop spans 14 amino acids. Trimming pared 5 bases from V and 6 bases from J, leaving 14 bases between. In DNA form, the CDR3 reads TGTGCCAGTAGTCCTGGCGGGCGGCCCAATGAGCAGTTCTTC. Translation gives CASSPGGRPNEQFF.

This chain connects TRBV7-9 to TRBJ2-5, with 12 positions matching TRBD1. Germline V lookup: CDR1 SEHNR, CDR2 FQNEAQ (reference sequence). CDR3 length: 16 residues. The V gene end was trimmed by 7 bases and the J gene end by 2 bases; junction bases not matched to a gene: 8. For the CDR3, the DNA is TGTGCCAGCACGAGTCCGGGACAGGGGGCGCAAGAGACCCAGTACTTC. It is translated as CASTSPGQGAQETQYF.